Sequencing of this T cell receptor (beta chain) was carried out in a study of blood T cell repertoires in COVID-19. Study information: In each case, the material was cDNA or gDNA derived from T cells, B-cell-depleted T cells, or PBMCs.

Clones were read by immunoSEQ multiplex PCR, and TCRdb kept only the in-frame ones, dropping some. The sample records 380,000 or so clones, roughly 88% being singletons. Germline CDR1 reads MNHEY; CDR2 reads SVGAGI. The CDR3 has 13 residues. The germline V and J ends were trimmed by 6 bases and 7 bases, with 12 bases remaining between them. The receptor was isolated from a woman in her thirties with acute COVID-19. The J gene is TRBJ1-4, the V gene TRBV6-5; weak D call: TRBD1 (6 bases). What was sequenced was PBMCs or T cells enriched from blood (not recorded which). The CDR3 is CASRTGPAEKLFF. CDR3 in DNA: TGTGCCAGCAGAACAGGGCCGGCTGAAAAACTGTTTTTT.